Below, 18 T cell receptor beta chains from the same sample are listed, as sequenced in a study of PD-1 blockade in classical Hodgkin lymphoma. Method: immunoSEQ multiplex PCR; TCRdb's copy keeps in-frame clones and lacks some. The data hold fewer than 25,000 clones, with 80% observed a single time. All patients experienced relapse after autologous stem cell transplantation, and brentuximab vedotin exposure was variable. The sample here was peripheral blood mononuclear cells (PBMCs), taken at baseline. Receptor source: a human donor with classical Hodgkin lymphoma.

The rearrangement joins TRBV6-1 to TRBJ1-2; 10 bases align to TRBD1. V gave up 1 base and J gave up 5 bases; unmatched junction bases: 1. This CDR3 is built from 14 residues. Germline V CDR1 and CDR2: MNHNS, SASEGT. The CDR3: CASSEGTGGYGYTF. The DNA of the CDR3 is TGTGCCAGCAGTGAAGGGACAGGGGGTTATGGCTACACCTTC.

The chain recombines TRBV28 with TRBJ1-1; D unclear. Between the trimmed V and J ends, which lost 6 bases and 0 bases, there was a span of 5 bases. This CDR3 has 12 amino acids. CDR1 MDHEN and CDR2 SYDVKM come from the germline V gene. The DNA for the CDR3 is TGTGCCAGCAGGGTCTTGAACACTGAAGCTTTCTTT. Its protein is CASRVLNTEAFF.

The rearrangement links TRBV10-2 to TRBJ1-1, with D unresolved. CDR3 length: 12 amino acids. Germline V gene data show CDR1 as WSHSY and CDR2 as SAAADI. Trimming took off 6 bases at V and 11 bases at J, with 16 bases between the two ends. In DNA form, the CDR3 reads TGCGCCAGCAGCGAGAGACGATCGGGCGCTTTCTTT. Its translation: CASSERRSGAFF.

V usage is TRBV5-5 and J usage is TRBJ2-7; D uncertain. The CDR3 length is 13 residues. The V gene lost 5 bases and the J gene lost 5 bases, with 14 bases spanning the gap. The V gene's germline CDR1 is SGHKS and CDR2 YYEKEE (reference sequence). The CDR3 nucleotides read TGTGCCAGCAGTTTTAGTCCTGGGCACGAGCAGTACTTC. Translating it yields CASSFSPGHEQYF. Filled out from reference TRBV5-5 and TRBJ2-7, the complete variable domain reads DAGVTQSPTHLIKTRGQQVTLRCSPISGHKSVSWYQQVLGQGPQFIFQYYEKEERGRGNFPDRFSARQFPNYSSELNVNALLLGDSALYLCASSFSPGHEQYFGPGTRLTVT.

This chain connects TRBV6-5 to TRBJ2-7, with 8 bases matching TRBD1. The length of the CDR3 is 15 residues. The V segment lost 0 bases and the J segment 4 bases; nucleotides outside the gene matches: 5. Germline V gene sequence: CDR1 MNHEY, CDR2 SVGAGI. CDR3 sequence reads: CASSYSDTGGYEQYF. DNA of the CDR3: TGTGCCAGCAGTTACTCGGATACAGGGGGGTACGAGCAGTACTTC.

The chain uses TRBV25-1 and TRBJ2-7; D gene unclear. The CDR3 spans 13 residues. V lost 3 bases and J 0 bases, leaving 6 bases between the germline ends. CDR1 and CDR2 from the germline V gene are MGHDK and SYGVNS. CDR3 residues: CASSDSYSYEQYF. Here the CDR3 DNA reads TGTGCCAGCAGTGACAGCTACTCCTACGAGCAGTACTTC.

By its share, this clone is medium-sized (0.01 to 0.1%). The rearrangement joins TRBV19 to TRBJ2-1, with D perhaps matching TRBD2 (5 bases). Germline lookup yields CDR1 LNHDA and CDR2 SQIVND (reference sequence). V dropped 5 bases and J dropped 7 bases, with 15 bases sitting between them. CDR3 length equals 14 residues. In DNA, the CDR3 is TGTGCCAGTAGTTATACCTTACTAGAAAATGAGCAGTTCTTC. As protein: CASSYTLLENEQFF.

This chain links TRBV7-9 with TRBJ2-3; the match to TRBD1 covers 7 bases. V lost 2 bases to trimming and J lost 6 bases; unmatched junction nucleotides: 5. The CDR3 sequence is 14 residues long. Germline V gene data show CDR1 as SEHNR and CDR2 as FQNEAQ (reference sequence). The CDR3 sequence is CASSLMTGRDTQYF. CDR3 DNA: TGTGCCAGCAGCTTAATGACAGGGCGGGATACGCAGTATTTT. The complete variable domain, with remaining parts taken from reference TRBV7-9 and TRBJ2-3, reads DTGVSQNPRHKITKRGQNVTFRCDPISEHNRLYWYRQTLGQGPEFLTYFQNEAQLEKSRLLSDRFSAERPKGSFSTLEIQRTEQGDSAMYLCASSLMTGRDTQYFGPGTRLTVL.

The chain carries TRBV7-2 and TRBJ2-7; D call uncertain. CDR3 length equals 13 residues. In germline, CDR1 is SGHTA, CDR2 FQGNSA. V lost 2 bases to trimming and J lost 0 bases, with 5 bases between them. The CDR3 loop reads CASSLSSSYEQYF. The CDR3 nucleotides read TGTGCCAGCAGCTTATCAAGCTCCTACGAGCAGTACTTC.

This chain's CDR3 is CASSLGQVNQPQHF. For the CDR3, the DNA is TGCGCCAGCAGCCTAGGACAGGTCAATCAGCCCCAGCATTTT. The rearrangement joins TRBV4-1 to TRBJ1-5; TRBD1 matches 7 bases. The junction had 3 bases not matched to a gene; V was cut back by 4 bases and J by 3 bases. Germline values: CDR1 MGHRA, CDR2 YSYEKL. CDR3 size: 14 residues.

The chain joins TRBV4-2 to TRBJ2-7, with D possibly TRBD2 on 7 matching bases. Between the trimmed V and J ends, which lost 0 bases and 8 bases, there was a span of 23 bases. The CDR3 contains 17 residues. In germline, CDR1 is LGHNA, CDR2 YNFKEQ. CDR3 region: CASSQEGLGGGDLQQYF. Here the CDR3 DNA reads TGTGCCAGCAGCCAAGAAGGATTGGGCGGGGGCGATCTACAGCAGTACTTC.

As to this clone: A read error may produce the germline difference seen at one junction end. V gene TRBV2 combines with J gene TRBJ2-7, with no clear D. This CDR3 spans 11 amino acids. From germline, CDR1 is SNHLY and CDR2 FYNNEI. CDR3 coding DNA: TGTGCCAGCAGGGAAGGCTACGAGCAGTACTTC. This codes for CASREGYEQYF.

The V gene is TRBV10-3, the J gene TRBJ1-5; no clear D. V lost 0 bases and J lost 2, with 5 bases in between. CDR1 is ENHRY and CDR2 is SYGVKD in the germline V gene. The CDR3 has 14 amino acids. The CDR3 loop reads CAISESRGNQPQHF. The CDR3 nucleotides are TGTGCCATCAGTGAGTCGAGGGGCAATCAGCCCCAGCATTTT.

V and J are TRBV7-2 and TRBJ1-1; tentative D call: TRBD1 (5 bases). V lost 0 bases and J 1 base, leaving 9 bases between the germline ends. CDR3 length: 15 residues. Germline V CDR1 and CDR2: SGHTA, FQGNSA. The CDR3: CASSLALTANTEAFF. For the CDR3, the DNA is TGTGCCAGCAGCTTAGCCCTGACAGCGAACACTGAAGCTTTCTTT.

V gene TRBV6-5 combines with J gene TRBJ1-5, with 10 nucleotides matching TRBD1. Germline V gene lookup returns CDR1 MNHEY and CDR2 SVGAGI. V shed 5 bases and J 5 bases; nucleotides not matched to a gene: 6. The CDR3 is made up of 15 amino acids. The CDR3 reads CASSSRDRGDQPQHF. CDR3 DNA: TGTGCCAGCAGTAGCCGGGACAGGGGAGATCAGCCCCAGCATTTT.

Worth noting for this clone: Relative to the germline gene, one junction end is altered; a read error may explain this. This chain joins TRBV7-2 and TRBJ2-1; maybe TRBD2 (5 bases). The germline CDR1 and CDR2 sequences are SGHTA and FQGNSA. This CDR3 spans 13 amino acids. The CDR3 here is CASSLAPVTEQFF. The DNA of the CDR3 is TGTGCCAGCAGCCTAGCCCCAGTCACTGAGCAGTTCTTC.

This clone was picked up one time. This sequence joins TRBV6-5 and TRBJ2-1; D ambiguous. This CDR3 contains 11 residues. From germline, CDR1 is MNHEY and CDR2 SVGAGI. The V end lost 6 bases, the J end lost 10 bases, and 10 bases lay between the germline ends. CDR3 sequence: CASSLPGEQFF. CDR3 nucleotide sequence: TGTGCCAGCAGCTTGCCAGGAGAGCAGTTCTTC.

This clone was seen a single time. CDR3 nucleotide sequence: TGTGCCATCAGTTCCGGGGGGGGAATTCAGGAAAAACTGTTTTTT. It specifies CAISSGGGIQEKLFF. The chain recombines TRBV10-3 with TRBJ1-4, with D perhaps TRBD1 (5 bases). V dropped 5 bases and J dropped 8 bases, with 18 bases sitting between them. The CDR3 length is 15 residues. The V gene's germline CDR1 is ENHRY and CDR2 SYGVKD.